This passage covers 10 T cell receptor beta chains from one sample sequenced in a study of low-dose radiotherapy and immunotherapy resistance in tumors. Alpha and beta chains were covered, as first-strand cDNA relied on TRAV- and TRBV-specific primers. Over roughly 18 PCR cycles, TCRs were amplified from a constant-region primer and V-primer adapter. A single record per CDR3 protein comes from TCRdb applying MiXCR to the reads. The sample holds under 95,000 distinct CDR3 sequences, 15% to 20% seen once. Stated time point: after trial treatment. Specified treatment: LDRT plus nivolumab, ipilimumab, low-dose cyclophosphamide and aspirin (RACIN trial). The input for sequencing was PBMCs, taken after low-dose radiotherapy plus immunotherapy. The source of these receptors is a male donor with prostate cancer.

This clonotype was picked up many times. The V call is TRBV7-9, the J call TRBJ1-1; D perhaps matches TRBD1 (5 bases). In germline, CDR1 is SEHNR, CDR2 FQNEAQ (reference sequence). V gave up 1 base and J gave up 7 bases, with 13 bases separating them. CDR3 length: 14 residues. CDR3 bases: TGTGCCAGCAGCTTAGGGCAGGGTGGCGGTGAAGCTTTCTTT. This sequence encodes CASSLGQGGGEAFF.

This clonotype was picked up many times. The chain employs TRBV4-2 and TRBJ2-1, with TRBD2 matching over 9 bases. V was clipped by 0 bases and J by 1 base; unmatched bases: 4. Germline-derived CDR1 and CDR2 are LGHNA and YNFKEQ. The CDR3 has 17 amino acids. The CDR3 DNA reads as TGTGCCAGCAGCCAAGAGGGTAGCGGGAGTTCCTACAATGAGCAGTTCTTC. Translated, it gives CASSQEGSGSSYNEQFF.

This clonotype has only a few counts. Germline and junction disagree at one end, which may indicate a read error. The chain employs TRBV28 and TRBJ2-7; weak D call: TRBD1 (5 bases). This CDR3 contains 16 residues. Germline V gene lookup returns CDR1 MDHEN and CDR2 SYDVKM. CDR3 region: CPSRSDSVNRRYEQYF. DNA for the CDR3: TGTCCCAGCAGATCAGACTCAGTTAACAGGCGCTACGAGCAGTACTTC. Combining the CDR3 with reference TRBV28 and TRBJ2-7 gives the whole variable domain DVKVTQSSRYLVKRTGEKVFLECVQDMDHENMFWYRQDPGLGLRLIYFSYDVKMKEKGDIPEGYSVSREKKERFSLILESASTNQTSMYLCPSRSDSVNRRYEQYFGPGTRLTVT.

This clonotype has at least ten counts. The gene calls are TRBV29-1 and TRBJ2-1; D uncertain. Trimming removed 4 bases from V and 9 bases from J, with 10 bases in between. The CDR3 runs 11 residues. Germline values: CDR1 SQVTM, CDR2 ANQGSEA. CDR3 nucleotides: TGCAGCGTTGCCCCCGGCATTGAGCAGTTCTTC. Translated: CSVAPGIEQFF.

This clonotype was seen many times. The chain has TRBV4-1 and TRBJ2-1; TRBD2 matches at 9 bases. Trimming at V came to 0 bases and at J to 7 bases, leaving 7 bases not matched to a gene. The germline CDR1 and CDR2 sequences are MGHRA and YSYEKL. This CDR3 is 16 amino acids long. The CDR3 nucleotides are TGCGCCAGCAGCCAAGATCGTGGGACTAGCTATAATGAGCAGTTCTTC. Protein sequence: CASSQDRGTSYNEQFF.

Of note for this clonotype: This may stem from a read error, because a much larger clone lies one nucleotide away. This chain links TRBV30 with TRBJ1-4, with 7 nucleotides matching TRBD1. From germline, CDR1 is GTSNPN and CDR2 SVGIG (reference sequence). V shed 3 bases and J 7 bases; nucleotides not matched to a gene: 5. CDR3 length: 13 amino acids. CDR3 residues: CAWRTGYREKLFF. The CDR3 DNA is TGTGCCTGGAGGACAGGGTATCGTGAAAAACTGTTTTTT.

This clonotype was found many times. CDR3 amino acids: CSVEAGRGETQYF. The CDR3 DNA is TGCAGCGTTGAAGCTGGCAGGGGTGAGACCCAGTACTTC. This chain uses TRBV29-1 with TRBJ2-5, with D possibly TRBD1 on 6 matching bases. This CDR3 region has 13 residues. Germline CDR1 reads SQVTM; CDR2 reads ANQGSEA. V dropped 1 base and J dropped 5 bases, with 11 bases sitting between them.

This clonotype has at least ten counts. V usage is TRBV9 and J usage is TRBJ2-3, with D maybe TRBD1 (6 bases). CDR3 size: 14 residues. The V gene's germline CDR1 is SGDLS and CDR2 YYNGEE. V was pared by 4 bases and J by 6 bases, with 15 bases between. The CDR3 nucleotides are TGTGCCAGCAGCTCGCGACAGGTTTCCGATACGCAGTATTTT. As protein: CASSSRQVSDTQYF.

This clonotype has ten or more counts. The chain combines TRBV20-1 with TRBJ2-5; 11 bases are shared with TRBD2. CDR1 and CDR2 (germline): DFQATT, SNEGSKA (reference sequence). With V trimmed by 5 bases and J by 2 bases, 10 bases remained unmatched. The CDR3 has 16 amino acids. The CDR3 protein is CSAAPGTSGKQETQYF. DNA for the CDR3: TGCAGTGCTGCGCCCGGGACTAGCGGAAAACAAGAGACCCAGTACTTC.

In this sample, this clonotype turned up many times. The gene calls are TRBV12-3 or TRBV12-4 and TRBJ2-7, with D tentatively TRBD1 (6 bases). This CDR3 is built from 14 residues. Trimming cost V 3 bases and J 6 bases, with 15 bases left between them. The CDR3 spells CASSFSGGGSEQYF. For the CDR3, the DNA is TGTGCCAGCAGTTTTTCCGGTGGGGGCTCCGAGCAGTACTTC.